The 26 T cell receptor beta chains presented below share a single source sample, sequenced in a study of tumor-infiltrating lymphocytes in glioblastoma multiforme. TCR beta libraries were built from RNA through three nested multiplex PCR rounds using modified ARM-PCR. TCRdb recomputed calls from the multiplex PCR reads with MiXCR, one row per CDR3 protein. The sample lists just under 20,000 distinct CDR3 sequences; roughly 68% were seen once. The sample was peripheral blood. These receptors were taken from a male donor with glioblastoma.

This chain joins TRBV29-1 and TRBJ2-1, with D tentatively TRBD2 (5 bases). The CDR3 loop spans 13 amino acids. Germline loops: CDR1 SQVTM, CDR2 ANQGSEA. The CDR3 nucleotides are TGCATCATTGGGAGTGACTATTTGAATGAGCAGTTCTTC. Its translation: CIIGSDYLNEQFF.

Regarding this clonotype: It may be a read error: a sequence one base away is much more abundant. The rearrangement joins TRBV11-2 to TRBJ2-7, with 7 bases lining up with TRBD1. The CDR3 is made up of 18 amino acids. CDR1 and CDR2 from the germline V gene are SGHAT and FQNNGV. The V and J ends lost 3 bases and 6 bases, in that order; junction bases with no gene match: 20. The CDR3 DNA is TGTGCCAGCAGCTTTCAAGGGGGCGCGCTCCTTTTTCGGGGCGAGCAGTACTTC. Translated, it gives CASSFQGGALLFRGEQYF. Full variable domain (remainder filled in from reference TRBV11-2 and TRBJ2-7): EAGVAQSPRYKIIEKRQSVAFWCNPISGHATLYWYQQILGQGPKLLIQFQNNGVVDDSQLPKDRFSAERLKGVDSTLKIQPAKLEDSAVYLCASSFQGGALLFRGEQYFGPGTRLTVT.

The chain recombines TRBV10-3 with TRBJ2-7; the D gene is possibly TRBD1 (5 bases). The CDR3 is 13 amino acids. CDR1 is ENHRY, CDR2 SYGVKD, per germline. The V end was cut by 4 bases, the J end by 2 bases, with 9 bases between. CDR3 DNA: TGTGCCATCAGTGGTGGACATCCCTACGAGCAGTACTTC. Translation: CAISGGHPYEQYF.

This clonotype has a count of ten or more. V is TRBV30 and J is TRBJ1-3; tentatively, D is TRBD1 (5 bases). This CDR3 comprises 14 residues. Trimming stripped 1 base from V and 3 bases from J, with 10 bases between. Germline values: CDR1 GTSNPN, CDR2 SVGIG (reference sequence). The CDR3 bases are TGTGCCTGGAGTGCGGGGCTTAGTGGAAACACCATATATTTT. Translated, it gives CAWSAGLSGNTIYF.

Of note for this clonotype: A much larger clone differs by one base, so this may be a read error. The genes are TRBV12-3 or TRBV12-4 and TRBJ2-1, with 7 bases matching TRBD2. CDR3 size: 13 residues. CDR3 coding DNA: TGTGCCGGCAGTTTAGGGAGGGTCAATGAGCAGTTCTTC. This sequence encodes CAGSLGRVNEQFF.

The V gene is TRBV6-1, the J gene TRBJ2-2; D call uncertain. Trimming left V 4 bases short and J 3 bases short, with 6 bases between. CDR3 length equals 13 residues. In germline, CDR1 is MNHNS, CDR2 SASEGT. This CDR3 reads CASSVTDTGELFF. The CDR3 nucleotides read TGTGCCAGCAGTGTCACAGACACCGGGGAGCTGTTTTTT.

Concerning this clonotype itself: No conserved phenylalanine or tryptophan ends this CDR3, so it is likely a read error. The chain recombines TRBV11-2 with TRBJ2-1; D uncertain. The CDR3 consists of 11 residues. Per germline, CDR1 SGHAT and CDR2 FQNNGV. CDR3 loop: CVSSLVREQFL. The CDR3 DNA reads as TGTGTCAGCAGCTTGGTGCGTGAGCAGTTCCTC.

This chain uses TRBV11-2 with TRBJ2-7; D is unresolved. Trimming shortened V by 1 base and J by 2 bases, and 9 bases separated the two germline ends. Per germline, CDR1 SGHAT and CDR2 FQNNGV. The length of the CDR3 is 14 residues. This CDR3 is CASSLVPGAYEQYV. CDR3 in DNA: TGTGCCAGCAGCTTAGTTCCCGGAGCCTACGAGCAGTACGTC.

The chain recombines TRBV12-3 or TRBV12-4 with TRBJ2-3; 8 nucleotides align to TRBD2. J was trimmed by 1 base and V by 2 bases; bases with no gene match: 5. CDR3 size: 16 residues. For the CDR3, the DNA is TGTGCCAGCAGTTTATCCAGCGGGGGACGCACAGATACGCAGTATTTT. Protein: CASSLSSGGRTDTQYF.

The J gene is TRBJ2-1, the V gene TRBV11-2; no clear D. CDR1 and CDR2 (germline): SGHAT, FQNNGV. V was trimmed by 8 bases and J by 9 bases, leaving 17 bases between them. CDR3 length: 13 amino acids. CDR3 sequence reads: CASCLGYGSEQFF. The CDR3 nucleotides read TGTGCCAGCTGTCTGGGGTACGGTTCTGAGCAGTTCTTC.

This clonotype has ten or more counts. One end of the junction varies from germline; a read error may be responsible. The rearrangement links TRBV20-1 to TRBJ2-3; TRBD1 matches at 11 bases. This CDR3 is built from 14 residues. CDR1 is DFQATT and CDR2 is SNEGSKA in the germline V gene (reference sequence). The CDR3 spells CSARGTGGTDTQYF. CDR3 sequence (DNA): TGCAGTGCAAGAGGGACAGGGGGAACAGATACGCAGTATTTT.

The sample holds a few counts of this clonotype. The rearrangement uses TRBV11-2 and TRBJ2-6; D unclear. CDR3 size: 16 residues. The V gene's germline CDR1 is SGHAT and CDR2 FQNNGV. Trimming left V 5 bases short and J 0 bases short, with 11 bases between. The CDR3: CASSTLSSSGANVLTF. In nucleotides, the CDR3 is TGTGCCAGCAGCACCCTTTCGAGCTCTGGGGCCAACGTCCTGACTTTC.

In this sample, this clonotype turned up many times. The rearrangement joins TRBV12-3 or TRBV12-4 to TRBJ1-1, with D possibly TRBD1 on 5 matching bases. CDR3 length: 13 amino acids. V lost 7 bases, J lost 1 base, and 10 bases lay in between. The CDR3 DNA reads TGTGCCAGCACCGAAACAGGGAACACTGAAGCTTTCTTT. Its protein is CASTETGNTEAFF.

As regards this clonotype: This likely comes from a read error, as the CDR3 has no conserved phenylalanine or tryptophan at its end. V usage is TRBV20-1 and J usage is TRBJ1-1; D might be TRBD1 (6 bases). Germline lookup yields CDR1 DFQATT and CDR2 SNEGSKA (reference sequence). The CDR3 is 14 amino acids. Trimming took off 8 bases at V and 4 bases at J, with 20 bases between the two ends. The CDR3 DNA is TGCAGTACTGCCCCCCAGGGGCTGGGCACTGAAGCTTTCCTT. Protein: CSTAPQGLGTEAFL.

About this clonotype itself: This may be a read error, as it is one base from a much larger clone. The chain couples TRBV12-3 or TRBV12-4 to TRBJ1-5; D gene ambiguous. This CDR3 contains 13 residues. CDR3 nucleotides: TGTGCCGGCAGTTTTTCGGAAAATCAGCCCCAGCATTTT. The encoded protein is CAGSFSENQPQHF.

The chain uses TRBV12-3 or TRBV12-4 and TRBJ1-5; no definite D call. V lost 7 bases and J 1 base, leaving 14 bases between the germline ends. This CDR3 has 15 residues. CDR3 sequence reads: CASTLGLRSNQPQHF. Written as DNA, the CDR3 is TGTGCCAGCACCCTGGGCCTACGAAGCAATCAGCCCCAGCATTTT.

As for this clonotype: A read error may be the cause here, since a much bigger clone is one base away. The J gene is TRBJ2-2, the V gene TRBV5-1; 14 bases fit TRBD2. Germline values: CDR1 SGHRS, CDR2 YFSETQ. This CDR3 has 17 residues. V shed 8 bases, J shed 2 bases, and the junction held 8 bases outside the gene matches. CDR3 protein: CARSIGLAGGNTGELFF. The CDR3 DNA reads TGCGCCAGAAGCATTGGACTAGCGGGAGGAAACACCGGGGAGCTGTTTTTT.

The DNA for the CDR3 is TGCAGTGCTAGACCCCTCAGTGAGCAGTTCTTC. Translation: CSARPLSEQFF. V and J are TRBV20-1 and TRBJ2-1; D unclear. Germline V gene data show CDR1 as DFQATT and CDR2 as SNEGSKA (reference sequence). Trimming removed 2 bases from V and 9 bases from J, with 8 bases in between. This CDR3 is 11 amino acids long.

This clonotype is a singleton in its sample. Germline is not matched at one junction end, which may reflect a read error. V and J are TRBV11-2 and TRBJ1-1; D is unresolved. The CDR3 spans 14 residues. From germline, CDR1 is SGHAT and CDR2 FQNNGV. The CDR3 reads CPSSLPVMNTESFF. CDR3 DNA sequence: TGCCCCAGCAGCTTACCGGTGATGAACACTGAATCTTTCTTT.

Details on this clonotype: This is likely a read error, given that the CDR3 carries no conserved phenylalanine or tryptophan at its end. V and J are TRBV11-2 and TRBJ2-7; 9 bases are shared with TRBD1. The CDR3 runs 15 residues. In germline, CDR1 is SGHAT, CDR2 FQNNGV. V was pared by 9 bases and J by 8 bases, with 17 bases of the junction left unmatched. CDR3 DNA sequence: TGTGCCAGGAGCCAATCCGGGACAGGGCCCCCCAAGCAGTACTCC. Translated: CARSQSGTGPPKQYS.

There are many counts of this clonotype. The V gene is TRBV29-1, the J gene TRBJ2-5, with 10 bases matching TRBD1. The junction had 9 bases not matched to a gene; V was cut back by 7 bases and J by 4 bases. CDR3 length equals 14 residues. Germline V gene lookup returns CDR1 SQVTM and CDR2 ANQGSEA. The CDR3 DNA reads as TGCAGCGCTTACGGGACAGGGGTAGGAGAGACCCAGTACTTC. It yields the protein CSAYGTGVGETQYF.

V is TRBV11-1 and J is TRBJ2-5; D is possibly TRBD1 (5 bases). The CDR3 has 15 amino acids. Trimming took 5 bases from V and 3 from J, leaving 16 bases between them. CDR1 SGHAT and CDR2 FQDESV come from the germline V gene (reference sequence). The CDR3 sequence: CASSPVWGREETQYF. The CDR3 DNA reads TGTGCCAGCAGCCCCGTTTGGGGCCGGGAAGAGACCCAGTACTTC.

Notes on this clonotype: One end of the junction varies from germline; a read error may be responsible. The V call is TRBV6-5, the J call TRBJ1-5; D is undetermined. The germline CDR1 and CDR2 sequences are MNHEY and SVGAGI. CDR3 length: 13 residues. CDR3 protein: CASSFTSNQPKHF. In DNA form, the CDR3 reads TGTGCCAGCAGTTTCACAAGCAATCAGCCCAAGCATTTT.

On this clonotype itself: One end of the junction does not line up with germline, which may come from a read error. This chain links TRBV11-2 with TRBJ1-1; D is unclear. Germline V gene data show CDR1 as SGHAT and CDR2 as FQNNGV. This CDR3 is built from 14 residues. CDR3 nucleotides: TGTGCCAGCAGCTTTATGGGAGGCGGTACTGAAACTTTCTTT. It yields the protein CASSFMGGGTETFF.

This chain connects TRBV6-2 or TRBV6-3 to TRBJ2-1, with 9 bases identical to TRBD2. J lost 4 bases, V lost 8 bases, and 21 bases had no gene match. The germline V gene encodes CDR1 MNHEY and CDR2 SVGEGT. This CDR3 region has 19 residues. CDR3 amino acids: CASRPMAGGPSTSYNEQFF. CDR3 sequence (DNA): TGTGCCAGCCGCCCGATGGCGGGGGGGCCAAGTACCTCATACAATGAGCAGTTCTTC.

V gene TRBV11-2 combines with J gene TRBJ2-7; D not certain. V was cut by 5 bases and J by 5 bases, with 13 bases left in between. The CDR3 runs to 13 residues. The germline CDR1 and CDR2 sequences are SGHAT and FQNNGV. The chain's CDR3 is CASSPHVTHEQYF. CDR3 nucleotide sequence: TGTGCCAGCAGCCCGCATGTTACCCACGAGCAGTACTTC.